This T cell receptor beta chain is from a study of blood T cell repertoires in COVID-19. Study-wide background: Sites in the United States, Italy and Spain provided acute and convalescent COVID-19 samples.

The CDR3 consists of 15 residues. Deletions cut 0 bases from V and 8 bases from J, with 15 bases between. CDR1 and CDR2 (germline): SGHRS, YFSETQ. TCRdb's table, derived via immunoSEQ multiplex PCR, lists solely in-frame clones and lacks some. The sample has hundreds of thousands of clones, 80% to 90% seen once; the top ten hold about 2.3%. This TCR came from a woman aged 40 to 50 with active or convalescent COVID-19. This chain joins TRBV5-1 and TRBJ2-1, with D maybe TRBD2 (6 bases). Sequenced input: peripheral blood. CDR3 DNA: TGCGCCAGCAGCTTGGGAGGGAGGAGCCGCGATGAGCAGTTCTTC. As protein: CASSLGGRSRDEQFF.